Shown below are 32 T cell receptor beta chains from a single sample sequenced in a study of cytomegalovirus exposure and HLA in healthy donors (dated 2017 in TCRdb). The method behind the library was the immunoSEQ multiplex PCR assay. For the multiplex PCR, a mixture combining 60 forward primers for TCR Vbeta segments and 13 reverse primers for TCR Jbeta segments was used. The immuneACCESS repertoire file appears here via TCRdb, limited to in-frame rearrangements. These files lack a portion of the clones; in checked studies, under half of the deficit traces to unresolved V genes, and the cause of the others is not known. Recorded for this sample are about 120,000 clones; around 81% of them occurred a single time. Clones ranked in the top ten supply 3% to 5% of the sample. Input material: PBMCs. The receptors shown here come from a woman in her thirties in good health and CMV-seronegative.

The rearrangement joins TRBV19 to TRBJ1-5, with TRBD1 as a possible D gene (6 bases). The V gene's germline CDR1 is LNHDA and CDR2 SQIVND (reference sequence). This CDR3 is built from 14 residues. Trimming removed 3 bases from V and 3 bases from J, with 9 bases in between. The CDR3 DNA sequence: TGTGCCAGTAGTATGACAGGATACAATCAGCCCCAGCATTTT. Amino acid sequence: CASSMTGYNQPQHF. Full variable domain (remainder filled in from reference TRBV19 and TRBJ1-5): DGGITQSPKYLFRKEGQNVTLSCEQNLNHDAMYWYRQDPGQGLRLIYYSQIVNDFQKGDIAEGYSVSREKKESFPLTVTSAQKNPTAFYLCASSMTGYNQPQHFGDGTRLSIL.

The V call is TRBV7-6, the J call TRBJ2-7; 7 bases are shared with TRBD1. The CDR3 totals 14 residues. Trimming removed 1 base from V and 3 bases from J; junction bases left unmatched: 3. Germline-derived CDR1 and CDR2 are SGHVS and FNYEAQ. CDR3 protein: CASSLGTGNYEQYF. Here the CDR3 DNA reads TGTGCCAGCAGCTTAGGGACAGGAAACTACGAGCAGTACTTC.

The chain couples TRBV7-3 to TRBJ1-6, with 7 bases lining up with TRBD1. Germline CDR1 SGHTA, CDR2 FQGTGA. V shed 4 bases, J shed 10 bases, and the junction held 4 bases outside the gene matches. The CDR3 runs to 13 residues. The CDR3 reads CASSSTGESPLHF. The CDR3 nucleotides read TGTGCCAGCAGCTCTACAGGGGAATCACCCCTCCACTTT.

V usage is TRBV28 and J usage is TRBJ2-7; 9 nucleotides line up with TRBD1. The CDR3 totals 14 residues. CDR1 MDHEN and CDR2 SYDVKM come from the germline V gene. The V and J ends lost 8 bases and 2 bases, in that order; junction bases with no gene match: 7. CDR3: CASLTGQGAYEQYF. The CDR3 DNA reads TGTGCCAGCCTCACGGGACAGGGTGCCTACGAGCAGTACTTC.

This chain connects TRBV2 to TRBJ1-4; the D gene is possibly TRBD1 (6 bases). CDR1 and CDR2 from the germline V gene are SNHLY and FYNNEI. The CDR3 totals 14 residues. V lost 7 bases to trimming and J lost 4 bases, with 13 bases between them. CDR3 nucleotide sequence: TGTGCCAGCACTCCGGGACACCTTAATGAAAAACTGTTTTTT. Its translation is CASTPGHLNEKLFF.

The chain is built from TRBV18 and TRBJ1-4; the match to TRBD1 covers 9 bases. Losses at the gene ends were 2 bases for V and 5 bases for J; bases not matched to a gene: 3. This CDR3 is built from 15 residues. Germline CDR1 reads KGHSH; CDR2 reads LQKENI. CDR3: CASSPGTGRNEKLFF. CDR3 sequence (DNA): TGTGCCAGCTCACCAGGGACAGGGAGGAATGAAAAACTGTTTTTT.

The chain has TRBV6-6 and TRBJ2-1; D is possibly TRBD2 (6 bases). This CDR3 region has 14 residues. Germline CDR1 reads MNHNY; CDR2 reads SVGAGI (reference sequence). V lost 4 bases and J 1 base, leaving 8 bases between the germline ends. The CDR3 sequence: CASSSGTSYNEQFF. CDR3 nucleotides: TGTGCCAGCAGTTCCGGGACTTCCTACAATGAGCAGTTCTTC.

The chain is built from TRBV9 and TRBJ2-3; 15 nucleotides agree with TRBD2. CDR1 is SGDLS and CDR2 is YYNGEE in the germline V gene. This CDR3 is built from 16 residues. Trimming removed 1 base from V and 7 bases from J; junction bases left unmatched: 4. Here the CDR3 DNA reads TGTGCCAGCAGCGTAACGGGACTAGCGGGAGGTTATACGCAGTATTTT. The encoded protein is CASSVTGLAGGYTQYF.

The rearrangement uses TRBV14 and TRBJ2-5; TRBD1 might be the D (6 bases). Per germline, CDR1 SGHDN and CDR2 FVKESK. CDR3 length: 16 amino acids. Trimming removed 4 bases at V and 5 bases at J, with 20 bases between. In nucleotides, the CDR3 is TGTGCCAGCAGCCCTTTACAGGGAGTAGGAGGCGAGACCCAGTACTTC. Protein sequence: CASSPLQGVGGETQYF.

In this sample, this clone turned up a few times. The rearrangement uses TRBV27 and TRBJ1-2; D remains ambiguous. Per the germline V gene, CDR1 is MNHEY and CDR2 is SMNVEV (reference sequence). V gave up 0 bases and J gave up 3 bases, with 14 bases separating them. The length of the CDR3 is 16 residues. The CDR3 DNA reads TGTGCCAGCAGTTTATCGTATCACGTCGGGGACTATGGCTACACCTTC. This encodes CASSLSYHVGDYGYTF.

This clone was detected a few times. CDR3 in amino acids: CASRIAGGGGKNIQYF. The CDR3 nucleotides read TGTGCCAGCAGAATTGCGGGAGGTGGGGGCAAAAACATTCAGTACTTC. This chain connects TRBV11-2 to TRBJ2-4; 8 bases align to TRBD2. This CDR3 has 16 amino acids. Trimming cost V 6 bases and J 3 bases; bases outside gene matches: 10. Per germline, CDR1 SGHAT and CDR2 FQNNGV.

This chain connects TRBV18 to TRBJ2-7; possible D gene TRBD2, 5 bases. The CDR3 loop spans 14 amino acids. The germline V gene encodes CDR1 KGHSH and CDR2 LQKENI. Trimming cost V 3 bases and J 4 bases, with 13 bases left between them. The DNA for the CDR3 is TGTGCCAGCTCACCGGGCAGGACTCCTTACGAGCAGTACTTC. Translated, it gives CASSPGRTPYEQYF.

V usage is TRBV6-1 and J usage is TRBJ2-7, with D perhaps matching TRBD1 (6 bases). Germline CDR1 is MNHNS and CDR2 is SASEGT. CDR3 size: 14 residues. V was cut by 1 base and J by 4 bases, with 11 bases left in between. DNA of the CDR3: TGTGCCAGCAGTGAAGGGGGGACACGTTACGAGCAGTACTTC. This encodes CASSEGGTRYEQYF.

CDR3 in amino acids: CASTRGDSAPFSNQPQHF. The CDR3 DNA sequence: TGTGCCAGCACCAGGGGGGACTCAGCTCCTTTTAGCAATCAGCCCCAGCATTTT. The rearrangement uses TRBV28 and TRBJ1-5, with TRBD1 identical over 7 bases. This CDR3 has 18 residues. Trimming removed 7 bases from V and 0 bases from J; junction bases left unmatched: 15. CDR1 MDHEN and CDR2 SYDVKM come from the germline V gene.

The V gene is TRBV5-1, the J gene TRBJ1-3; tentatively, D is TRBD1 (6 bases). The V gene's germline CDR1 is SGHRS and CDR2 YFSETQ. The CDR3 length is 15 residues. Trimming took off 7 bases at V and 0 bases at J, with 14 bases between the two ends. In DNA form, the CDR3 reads TGCGCCAGCTCGAGACAGGCCCTCTCTGGAAACACCATATATTTT. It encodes CASSRQALSGNTIYF.

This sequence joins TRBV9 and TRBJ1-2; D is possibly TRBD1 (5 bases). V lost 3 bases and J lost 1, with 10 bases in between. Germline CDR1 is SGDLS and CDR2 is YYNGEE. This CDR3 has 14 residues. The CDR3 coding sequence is TGTGCCAGCAGCGGTGGGGGGTATAACTATGGCTACACCTTC. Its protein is CASSGGGYNYGYTF. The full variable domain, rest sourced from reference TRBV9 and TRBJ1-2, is DSGVTQTPKHLITATGQRVTLRCSPRSGDLSVYWYQQSLDQGLQFLIQYYNGEERAKGNILERFSAQQFPDLHSELNLSSLELGDSALYFCASSGGGYNYGYTFGSGTRLTVV.

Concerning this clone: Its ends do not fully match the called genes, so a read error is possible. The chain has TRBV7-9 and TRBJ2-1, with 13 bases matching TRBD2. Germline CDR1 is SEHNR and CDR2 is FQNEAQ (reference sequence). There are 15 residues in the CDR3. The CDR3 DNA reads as TGTTCCAGCAGCTCGGGACTAGCGGGAAACAATGAGCAGTTCTTC. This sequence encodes CSSSSGLAGNNEQFF.

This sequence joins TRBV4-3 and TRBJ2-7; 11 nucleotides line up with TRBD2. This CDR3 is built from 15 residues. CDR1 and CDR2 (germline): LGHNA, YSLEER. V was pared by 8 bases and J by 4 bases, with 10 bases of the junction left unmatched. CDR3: CASRQEASGRYEQYF. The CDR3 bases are TGCGCCAGCCGGCAGGAGGCTAGCGGGAGGTACGAGCAGTACTTC.

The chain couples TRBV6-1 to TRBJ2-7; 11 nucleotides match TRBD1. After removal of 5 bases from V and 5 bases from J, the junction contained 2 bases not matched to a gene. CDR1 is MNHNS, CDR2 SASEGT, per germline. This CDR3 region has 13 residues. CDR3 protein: CASSRTGGNEQYF. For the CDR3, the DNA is TGTGCCAGCAGTCGGACAGGGGGCAACGAGCAGTACTTC.

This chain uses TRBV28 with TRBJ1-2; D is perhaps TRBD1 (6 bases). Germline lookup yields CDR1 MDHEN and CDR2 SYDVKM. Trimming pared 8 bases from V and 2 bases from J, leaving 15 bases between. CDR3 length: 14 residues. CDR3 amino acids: CASSMGTPNYGYTF. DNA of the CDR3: TGTGCCAGCTCTATGGGGACACCGAACTATGGCTACACCTTC.

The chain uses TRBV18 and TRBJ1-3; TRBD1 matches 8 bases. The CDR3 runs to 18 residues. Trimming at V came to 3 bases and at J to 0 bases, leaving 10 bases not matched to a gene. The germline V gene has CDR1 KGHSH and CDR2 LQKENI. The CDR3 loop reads CASSPQGTGLGSGNTIYF. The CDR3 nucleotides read TGTGCCAGCTCACCCCAAGGGACAGGTCTTGGCTCTGGAAACACCATATATTTT. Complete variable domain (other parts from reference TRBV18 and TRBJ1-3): NAGVMQNPRHLVRRRGQEARLRCSPMKGHSHVYWYRQLPEEGLKFMVYLQKENIIDESGMPKERFSAEFPKEGPSILRIQQVVRGDSAAYFCASSPQGTGLGSGNTIYFGEGSWLTVV.

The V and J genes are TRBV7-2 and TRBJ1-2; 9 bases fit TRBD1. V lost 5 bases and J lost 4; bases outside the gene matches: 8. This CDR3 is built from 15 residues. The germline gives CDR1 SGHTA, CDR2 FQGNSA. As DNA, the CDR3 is TGTGCCAGCAGCGTACAGGGGGCGGTTGGCTATGGCTACACCTTC. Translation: CASSVQGAVGYGYTF.

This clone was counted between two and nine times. The CDR3 coding sequence is TGTGCCAGCAGCTTTGGGGGAGGGGATGGCTACACCTTC. Encoded protein: CASSFGGGDGYTF. V is TRBV7-9 and J is TRBJ1-2; D is possibly TRBD1 (5 bases). Between the trimmed V and J ends, which lost 3 bases and 6 bases, there was a span of 11 bases. The germline CDR1 and CDR2 sequences are SEHNR and FQNEAQ (reference sequence). The CDR3 totals 13 residues.

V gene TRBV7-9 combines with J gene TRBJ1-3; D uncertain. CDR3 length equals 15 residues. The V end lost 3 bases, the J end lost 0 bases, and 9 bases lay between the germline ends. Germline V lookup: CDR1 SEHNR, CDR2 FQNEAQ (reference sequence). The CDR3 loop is CASSFPGVSGNTIYF. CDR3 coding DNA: TGTGCCAGCAGCTTCCCAGGTGTCTCTGGAAACACCATATATTTT.

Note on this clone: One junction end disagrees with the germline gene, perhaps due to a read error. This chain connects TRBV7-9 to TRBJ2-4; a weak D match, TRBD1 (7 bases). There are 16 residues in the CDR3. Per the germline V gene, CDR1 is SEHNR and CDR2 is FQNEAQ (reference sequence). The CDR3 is CSSSSRGRRGENIQYF. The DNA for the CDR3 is TGTTCCAGCAGCTCCAGGGGGAGGAGGGGAGAAAACATTCAGTACTTC.

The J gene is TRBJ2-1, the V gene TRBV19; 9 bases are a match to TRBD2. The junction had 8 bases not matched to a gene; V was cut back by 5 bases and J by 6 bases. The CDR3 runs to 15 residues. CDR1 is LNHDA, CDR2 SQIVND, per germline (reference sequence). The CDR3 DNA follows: TGTGCCAGTAGTTTTAGCGGGAGTTGGGGCAATGAGCAGTTCTTC. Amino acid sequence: CASSFSGSWGNEQFF.

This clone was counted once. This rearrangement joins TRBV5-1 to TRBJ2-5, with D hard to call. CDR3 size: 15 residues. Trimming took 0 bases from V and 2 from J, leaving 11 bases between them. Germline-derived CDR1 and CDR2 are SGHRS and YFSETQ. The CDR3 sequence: CASSLGPGTQETQYF. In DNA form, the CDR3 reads TGCGCCAGCAGCTTGGGGCCAGGTACACAAGAGACCCAGTACTTC.

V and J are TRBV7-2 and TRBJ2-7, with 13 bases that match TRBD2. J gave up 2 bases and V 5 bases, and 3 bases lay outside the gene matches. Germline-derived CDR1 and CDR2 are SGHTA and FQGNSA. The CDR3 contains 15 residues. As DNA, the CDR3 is TGTGCCAGCAGCCCAACTAGCGGGAGGGCCTACGAGCAGTACTTC. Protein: CASSPTSGRAYEQYF.

In DNA form, the CDR3 reads TGTGCCAGCAGCTCCTCCGGACAGGGTTCCGGCGAGCAGTACTTC. This sequence encodes CASSSSGQGSGEQYF. The chain employs TRBV27 and TRBJ2-5; TRBD1 matches 8 bases. The end of the DNA is better explained by TRBJ2-7, so the J call may be wrong. This CDR3 is built from 15 residues. CDR1 is MNHEY, CDR2 SMNVEV, per germline (reference sequence).

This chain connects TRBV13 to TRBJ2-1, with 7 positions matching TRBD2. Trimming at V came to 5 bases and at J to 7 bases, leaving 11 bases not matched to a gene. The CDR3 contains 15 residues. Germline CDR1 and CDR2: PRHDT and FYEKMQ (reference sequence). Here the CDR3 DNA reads TGTGCCAGCAGCGTCCGGAGAAGGCGGGAGAATGAGCAGTTCTTC. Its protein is CASSVRRRRENEQFF. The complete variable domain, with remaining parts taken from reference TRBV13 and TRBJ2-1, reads AAGVIQSPRHLIKEKRETATLKCYPIPRHDTVYWYQQGPGQDPQFLISFYEKMQSDKGSIPDRFSAQQFSDYHSELNMSSLELGDSALYFCASSVRRRRENEQFFGPGTRLTVL.

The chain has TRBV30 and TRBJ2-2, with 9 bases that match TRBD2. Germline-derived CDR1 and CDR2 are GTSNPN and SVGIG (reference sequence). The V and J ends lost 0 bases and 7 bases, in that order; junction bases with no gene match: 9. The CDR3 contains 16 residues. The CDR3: CAWSVRREGPGGELFF. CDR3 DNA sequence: TGTGCCTGGAGTGTAAGGCGGGAGGGCCCCGGCGGGGAGCTGTTTTTT.

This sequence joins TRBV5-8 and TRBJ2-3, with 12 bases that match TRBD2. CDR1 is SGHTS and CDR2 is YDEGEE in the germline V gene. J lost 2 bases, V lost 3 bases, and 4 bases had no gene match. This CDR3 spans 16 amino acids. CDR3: CASSWGLAGHTDTQYF. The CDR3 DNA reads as TGTGCCAGCAGCTGGGGACTAGCGGGCCACACAGATACGCAGTATTTT.